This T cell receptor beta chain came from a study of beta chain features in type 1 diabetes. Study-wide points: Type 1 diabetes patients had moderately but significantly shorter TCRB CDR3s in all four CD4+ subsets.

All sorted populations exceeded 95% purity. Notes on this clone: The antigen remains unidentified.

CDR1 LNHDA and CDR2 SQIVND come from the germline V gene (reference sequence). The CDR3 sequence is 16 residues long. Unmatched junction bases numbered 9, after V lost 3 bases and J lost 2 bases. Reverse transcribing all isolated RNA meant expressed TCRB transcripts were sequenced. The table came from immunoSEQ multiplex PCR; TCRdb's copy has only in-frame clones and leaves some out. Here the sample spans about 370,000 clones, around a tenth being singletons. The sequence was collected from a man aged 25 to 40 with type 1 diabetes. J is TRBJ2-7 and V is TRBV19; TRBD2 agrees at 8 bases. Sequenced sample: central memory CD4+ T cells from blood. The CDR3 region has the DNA TGTGCCAGTAGTATTCAAGCGGGAGCTGTCCCCTACGAGCAGTACTTC. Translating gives CASSIQAGAVPYEQYF.